These 6 T cell receptor beta chains were all obtained from the same sample, sequenced in a study of T cell repertoires in cytomegalovirus infection. TCRdb fed the reads into MiXCR, producing one record per CDR3 protein. The sample yields roughly 990,000 distinct CDR3 sequences, about 33% seen once. No antigens are known for them. Specimen: cultured CD8+ T cells from PBMCs, collected from culture after CMV antigen stimulation. Every receptor here comes from a human donor in good health (CMV status not recorded). Some clones in this sample may be carry-over from other donors' samples.

This rearrangement joins TRBV7-6 to TRBJ2-1; no definite D call. The CDR3 is 12 amino acids. The germline V and J ends were trimmed by 0 bases and 8 bases, with 5 bases remaining between them. CDR1 SGHVS and CDR2 FNYEAQ come from the germline V gene. CDR3 sequence (DNA): TGTGCCAGCAGCTTAGCGCTCGATGAGCAGTTCTTC. This sequence encodes CASSLALDEQFF.

V gene TRBV5-4 combines with J gene TRBJ2-1, with D possibly matching TRBD1 (5 bases). Trimming took off 3 bases at V and 8 bases at J, with 15 bases between the two ends. This CDR3 is 14 amino acids long. Germline CDR1 reads SGHNT; CDR2 reads YYREEE (reference sequence). In DNA form, the CDR3 reads TGTGCCAGCAGCTCGACCTACCAAGGGGATGAGCAGTTCTTC. Encoded protein: CASSSTYQGDEQFF.

This chain links TRBV20-1 with TRBJ1-5; no definite D call. The CDR3 has 13 residues. The germline CDR1 and CDR2 sequences are DFQATT and SNEGSKA (reference sequence). Trimming took off 2 bases at V and 0 bases at J, with 5 bases between the two ends. The CDR3 region is CSARRVSNQPQHF. DNA for the CDR3: TGCAGTGCTAGACGAGTTAGCAATCAGCCCCAGCATTTT.

This clonotype has just a few counts. J is TRBJ2-2 and V is TRBV10-2, with TRBD1 identical over 7 bases. The junction had 5 bases not matched to a gene; V was cut back by 10 bases and J by 0 bases. Germline V lookup: CDR1 WSHSY, CDR2 SAAADI. There are 14 residues in the CDR3. The CDR3 reads CATQGIANTGELFF. The CDR3 DNA reads as TGCGCCACACAGGGGATCGCGAACACCGGGGAGCTGTTTTTT.

The chain joins TRBV19 to TRBJ1-5; perhaps TRBD1 as D (5 bases). The CDR3 runs 16 residues. V lost 4 bases and J lost 4, with 17 bases in between. Germline-derived CDR1 and CDR2 are LNHDA and SQIVND (reference sequence). The CDR3 spells CASSTLPGPRNQPQHF. The CDR3 DNA reads TGTGCCAGTAGTACCCTACCGGGACCGCGTAATCAGCCCCAGCATTTT. Filled out from reference TRBV19 and TRBJ1-5, the complete variable domain reads DGGITQSPKYLFRKEGQNVTLSCEQNLNHDAMYWYRQDPGQGLRLIYYSQIVNDFQKGDIAEGYSVSREKKESFPLTVTSAQKNPTAFYLCASSTLPGPRNQPQHFGDGTRLSIL.

This clonotype was observed a handful of times. The V gene is TRBV18, the J gene TRBJ1-2; possibly TRBD1 for D (6 bases). This CDR3 spans 15 amino acids. Trimming removed 1 base at V and 4 bases at J, with 13 bases between. CDR1 is KGHSH, CDR2 LQKENI, per germline. CDR3 region: CASSPRPDRGYGYTF. CDR3 DNA: TGTGCCAGCTCACCACGCCCGGACAGAGGCTATGGCTACACCTTC.